A selection of T cell receptor beta chains follows, all from one sample in a study of T cells in Graves' hyperthyroidism and ophthalmopathy. TCRdb re-analysed the multiplex PCR reads in MiXCR, keeping a single row per CDR3 protein. The profile shows about 570,000 distinct CDR3 sequences, 14% of them singletons. The sample consisted of blood. These receptors were obtained from a woman aged 40 to 50 with Graves' hyperthyroidism. Both conserved end residues are part of each CDR3. Fields, in order: J gene, clone size, D gene, V gene, CDR3 protein, CDR3 DNA. The D gene is left open where the match is weak. For some rows the clone size is stated as once, few or many, or as a class when expanded; others skip it.

>TRBJ2-6|few|-|TRBV9
CASSVEGTGNVLTF
TGTGCCAGCAGCGTAGAAGGAACAGGGAACGTCCTGACTTTC
>TRBJ2-1|few|TRBD1|TRBV10-3
CATTGGMGDEQFF
TGTGCCACAACAGGGGGAATGGGCGATGAGCAGTTCTTC
>TRBJ1-3|many|-|TRBV28
CASSLDTGKPNTIYF
TGTGCCAGCAGTTTAGATACAGGGAAACCAAACACCATATATTTT
>TRBJ2-2|-|-|TRBV9
CASSPRGFGTGELFF
TGCGCCAGCAGCCCTAGGGGGTTTGGCACCGGGGAGCTGTTTTTT
>TRBJ2-2|many|TRBD2|TRBV20-1
CSALSSGSRTGELFF
TGCAGTGCCCTCTCTAGCGGGAGCCGGACCGGGGAGCTGTTTTTT
>TRBJ1-5|many|-|TRBV6-5
CASSYSTSGSNQPQHF
TGTGCCAGCAGTTACTCGACCAGCGGTAGCAATCAGCCCCAGCATTTT
>TRBJ1-5|few|TRBD1|TRBV6-5
CASSYSGTGDNQPQHF
TGTGCCAGCAGTTACTCTGGGACAGGGGACAATCAGCCCCAGCATTTT
>TRBJ2-7|many|-|TRBV2
CASSGLTGSSYEQYF
TGTGCCAGCAGTGGGTTAACAGGTAGCTCCTACGAGCAGTACTTC
>TRBJ2-3|many|TRBD1|TRBV27
CASSWDRATDTQYF
TGTGCCAGCAGCTGGGACAGGGCCACAGATACGCAGTATTTT
>TRBJ2-4|-|-|TRBV4-1
CASSQEPQIAKNIQYF
TGTGCCAGCAGCCAAGAGCCCCAGATAGCCAAAAACATTCAGTACTTC
>TRBJ2-3|few|TRBD2|TRBV7-9
CASSSALTSESTDTQYF
TGTGCCAGCAGCTCAGCCCTGACTAGCGAAAGCACAGATACGCAGTATTTT
>TRBJ1-1|many|-|TRBV19
CASRSQGNTEAFF
TGTGCCAGTAGATCACAGGGGAACACTGAAGCTTTCTTT
>TRBJ2-1|-|TRBD2|TRBV7-3
CASSLIGLAAYNEQFF
TGTGCCAGCAGCCTTATCGGACTAGCGGCCTACAATGAGCAGTTCTTC
>TRBJ2-4|many|TRBD2|TRBV7-9
CASSLVPAGGPSKNIQYF
TGTGCCAGCAGCTTAGTACCAGCGGGAGGGCCGTCCAAAAACATTCAGTACTTC
>TRBJ2-2|-|TRBD1|TRBV9
CASRGGQGNGELFF
TGTGCCAGCAGGGGCGGACAGGGAAACGGGGAGCTGTTTTTT
>TRBJ1-1|many|-|TRBV3-1
CASSQEQIMNTEAFF
TGTGCCAGCAGCCAAGAACAGATTATGAACACTGAAGCTTTCTTT
>TRBJ2-5|many|-|TRBV12-3/TRBV12-4
CASSFVGTGETQYF
TGTGCCAGCAGTTTCGTAGGGACGGGAGAGACCCAGTACTTC
>TRBJ1-1|many|-|TRBV7-2
CASSVSELPNTEAFF
TGTGCCAGCAGCGTTTCGGAACTTCCGAACACTGAAGCTTTCTTT
>TRBJ1-1|few|TRBD1|TRBV5-1
CASSSTGGANTEAFF
TGCGCCAGCAGCTCCACAGGGGGCGCGAACACTGAAGCTTTCTTT
>TRBJ2-1|many|-|TRBV6-1
CASSPGDLVIYNEQFF
TGTGCCAGCAGCCCCGGAGACCTAGTCATCTACAATGAGCAGTTCTTC
>TRBJ2-5|many|-|TRBV19
CASSMGQETQYF
TGTGCCAGTAGTATGGGGCAAGAGACCCAGTACTTC
>TRBJ2-7|many|-|TRBV20-1
CSARRRSLLSYEQYF
TGCAGTGCTAGGAGGCGATCGCTACTATCCTACGAGCAGTACTTC
>TRBJ2-1|many|TRBD2|TRBV6-1
CASTASGGYNEQFF
TGTGCCAGCACCGCTAGCGGAGGGTACAATGAGCAGTTCTTC
>TRBJ2-4|many|-|TRBV28
CASSLGLLLAKNIQYF
TGTGCCAGCAGTCTGGGACTCTTACTAGCCAAAAACATTCAGTACTTC
>TRBJ2-2|-|TRBD2|TRBV20-1
CSARGAGTSGEGGTGELFF
TGCAGTGCTAGAGGGGCCGGGACTAGCGGGGAGGGGGGCACCGGGGAGCTGTTTTTT